The 20 T cell receptor beta chains given below trace back to one sample, sequenced in a study of control samples from healthy donors and cancer patients. Sequencing was performed with immunoSEQ multiplex PCR; in TCRdb, only in-frame clones are kept and a portion is missing. This table has about 160,000 clones, about 94% appearing once. Material for sequencing was PBMCs. Receptor source: a man in his 60s with colorectal cancer.

CDR3 coding DNA: TGTGCCAGTAGTACGACAGGGGCCACCAATCAGCCCCAGCATTTT. Amino acid sequence: CASSTTGATNQPQHF. V usage is TRBV19 and J usage is TRBJ1-5; 8 nucleotides line up with TRBD1. The trim removed 4 bases at V and 3 bases at J, leaving 5 bases unmatched. CDR1 LNHDA and CDR2 SQIVND come from the germline V gene (reference sequence). The CDR3 sequence is 15 residues long.

This sequence joins TRBV12-3 or TRBV12-4 and TRBJ2-7; D uncertain. The CDR3 runs 12 residues. The V end was cut by 7 bases, the J end by 4 bases, with 11 bases between. The CDR3 sequence: CASTPDGYEQYF. CDR3 nucleotides: TGTGCCAGCACCCCTGACGGATACGAGCAGTACTTC.

The genes are TRBV5-8 and TRBJ1-2; D is uncertain. In germline, CDR1 is SGHTS, CDR2 YDEGEE. CDR3 length: 17 residues. Trimming cost V 0 bases and J 4 bases, with 19 bases left between them. Here the CDR3 DNA reads TGTGCCAGCAGCTTGGCTATTTTGGCAGTCCGTACCTATGGCTACACCTTC. Amino acid sequence: CASSLAILAVRTYGYTF.

This chain connects TRBV28 to TRBJ2-2; 7 bases agree with TRBD2. The V segment lost 6 bases and the J segment 4 bases; nucleotides outside the gene matches: 8. Germline CDR1 is MDHEN and CDR2 is SYDVKM. This CDR3 is built from 15 residues. CDR3 in DNA: TGTGCCAGCAGGAGTGGTGGGGAGGGCACCGGGGAGCTGTTTTTT. Translating it yields CASRSGGEGTGELFF.

The J gene is TRBJ1-3, the V gene TRBV5-1, with D hard to call. The CDR3 covers 14 residues. CDR1 SGHRS and CDR2 YFSETQ come from the germline V gene. V was cut by 3 bases and J by 1 base, with 8 bases left in between. DNA for the CDR3: TGCGCCAGCAGCTCTGACCTATCTGGAAACACCATATATTTT. Its protein is CASSSDLSGNTIYF. Drawing the rest from reference TRBV5-1 and TRBJ1-3, the complete variable domain is KAGVTQTPRYLIKTRGQQVTLSCSPISGHRSVSWYQQTPGQGLQFLFEYFSETQRNKGNFPGRFSGRQFSNSRSEMNVSTLELGDSALYLCASSSDLSGNTIYFGEGSWLTVV.

The gene calls are TRBV23-1 and TRBJ1-6, with D unclear. TRBV23-1 is known as an ORF, though its function is uncertain. This CDR3 spans 17 amino acids. Trimming removed 0 bases from V and 6 bases from J, with 15 bases in between. For the CDR3, the DNA is TGCGCCAGCAGTCAATCAGGCCCCTTGAACTTTAATTCACCCCTCCACTTT. It encodes CASSQSGPLNFNSPLHF.

The J gene is TRBJ2-7, the V gene TRBV5-1; D unclear. This CDR3 contains 13 residues. Trimming took 4 bases from V and 2 from J, leaving 10 bases between them. CDR1 is SGHRS, CDR2 YFSETQ, per germline. This CDR3 is CASSGRFPYEQYF. The CDR3, as DNA: TGCGCCAGCAGCGGCCGGTTCCCCTACGAGCAGTACTTC.

V and J are TRBV9 and TRBJ2-2; TRBD2 matches at 9 bases. CDR1 is SGDLS, CDR2 YYNGEE, per germline. J lost 7 bases, V lost 0 bases, and 7 bases had no gene match. This CDR3 has 16 residues. CDR3 nucleotides: TGTGCCAGCAGCGTAGAGGAACTAGCGGGTGTCGGGGAGCTGTTTTTT. This codes for CASSVEELAGVGELFF.

The chain is built from TRBV20-1 and TRBJ1-2; 8 nucleotides match TRBD1. With 2 bases clipped from V and 9 bases from J, the junction kept 2 bases outside the gene matches. Germline CDR1 is DFQATT and CDR2 is SNEGSKA (reference sequence). The CDR3 contains 11 residues. The CDR3, as DNA: TGCAGTGCTAGAAGACAGGGGAGCTACACCTTC. It translates to CSARRQGSYTF.

This clone was seen once. In nucleotides, the CDR3 is TGTGCCATCAGCGGACTAGCGGGGCGCACCGGGGAGCTGTTTTTT. It codes for CAISGLAGRTGELFF. This chain links TRBV10-3 with TRBJ2-2, with 12 bases lining up with TRBD2. The CDR3 sequence is 15 residues long. After removal of 6 bases from V and 4 bases from J, the junction contained 3 bases not matched to a gene. From germline, CDR1 is ENHRY and CDR2 SYGVKD.

The genes are TRBV6-5 and TRBJ2-7; 8 bases agree with TRBD2. The CDR3 sequence is 15 residues long. J gave up 2 bases and V 4 bases, and 7 bases lay outside the gene matches. Per the germline V gene, CDR1 is MNHEY and CDR2 is SVGAGI. The CDR3 coding sequence is TGTGCCAGCAGTTTCCAAGCGGGGGCCACCTACGAGCAGTACTTC. Amino acid sequence: CASSFQAGATYEQYF.

The chain combines TRBV4-3 with TRBJ1-4; D call uncertain. V lost 1 base to trimming and J lost 8 bases, with 11 bases between them. CDR3 length: 14 amino acids. Germline V gene data show CDR1 as LGHNA and CDR2 as YSLEER. The CDR3 nucleotides read TGCGCCAGCAGCCAAGCTCCTCTTGGGGAAAAACTGTTTTTT. It is translated as CASSQAPLGEKLFF.

The chain uses TRBV2 and TRBJ1-2; no reliable D call. Germline V lookup: CDR1 SNHLY, CDR2 FYNNEI. Trimming pared 6 bases from V and 4 bases from J, leaving 12 bases between. The CDR3 length is 13 residues. The CDR3 spells CASRPDGLYGYTF. DNA for the CDR3: TGTGCCAGCAGGCCGGACGGCCTCTATGGCTACACCTTC.

The gene calls are TRBV19 and TRBJ1-5; 7 bases align to TRBD1. The CDR3 covers 18 residues. Looked up from germline, CDR1 is LNHDA and CDR2 is SQIVND (reference sequence). Trimming cost V 0 bases and J 3 bases; bases outside gene matches: 11. The CDR3 sequence: CASSIDLGRGVINQPQHF. As DNA, the CDR3 is TGTGCCAGTAGTATAGATCTGGGCAGGGGGGTGATCAATCAGCCCCAGCATTTT.

The chain carries TRBV6-2 or TRBV6-3 and TRBJ2-2; D unclear. Germline assignment: CDR1 MNHEY and CDR2 SVGEGT. The CDR3 has 14 residues. Trimming removed 5 bases from V and 5 bases from J, with 12 bases in between. In DNA form, the CDR3 reads TGTGCCAGCAGTAGATTAGGGTGGACCGGGGAGCTGTTTTTT. Translating gives CASSRLGWTGELFF.

The gene calls are TRBV19 and TRBJ1-5; D perhaps matches TRBD1 (5 bases). Looked up from germline, CDR1 is LNHDA and CDR2 is SQIVND (reference sequence). The CDR3 is 15 amino acids. Between the trimmed V and J ends, which lost 2 bases and 2 bases, there was a span of 10 bases. The CDR3 region is CASSIKGFGNQPQHF. The DNA for the CDR3 is TGTGCCAGTAGTATAAAGGGGTTTGGCAATCAGCCCCAGCATTTT.

The chain has TRBV30 and TRBJ1-5, with TRBD1 as a possible D gene (5 bases). The ends were cut back, 4 bases at V and 1 base at J, with 8 bases in the middle. In germline, CDR1 is GTSNPN, CDR2 SVGIG (reference sequence). There are 13 residues in the CDR3. The CDR3 is CAWNRGSNQPQHF. CDR3 DNA: TGTGCCTGGAATAGGGGAAGCAATCAGCCCCAGCATTTT.

This chain joins TRBV18 and TRBJ1-3; TRBD1 might be the D (6 bases). The V gene's germline CDR1 is KGHSH and CDR2 LQKENI. The CDR3 length is 14 residues. The ends were cut back, 6 bases at V and 2 bases at J, with 11 bases in the middle. The CDR3 is CASSPDSAGNTIYF. In DNA form, the CDR3 reads TGTGCCAGCTCCCCGGACAGTGCTGGAAACACCATATATTTT. The whole variable domain, remainder taken from reference TRBV18 and TRBJ1-3, is NAGVMQNPRHLVRRRGQEARLRCSPMKGHSHVYWYRQLPEEGLKFMVYLQKENIIDESGMPKERFSAEFPKEGPSILRIQQVVRGDSAAYFCASSPDSAGNTIYFGEGSWLTVV.

V is TRBV27 and J is TRBJ1-2, with 7 bases identical to TRBD1. J was trimmed by 6 bases and V by 10 bases; bases with no gene match: 11. The CDR3 has 13 amino acids. CDR1 is MNHEY, CDR2 SMNVEV, per germline (reference sequence). CDR3 DNA: TGTGCCACCCGGGACAGCGCTGCCGATGGCTACACCTTC. Protein sequence: CATRDSAADGYTF.

The rearrangement links TRBV2 to TRBJ1-5; 8 bases line up with TRBD1. V gave up 5 bases and J gave up 5 bases; unmatched junction bases: 2. Looked up from germline, CDR1 is SNHLY and CDR2 is FYNNEI. The CDR3 covers 13 residues. The CDR3 region has the DNA TGTGCCAGCAGTCAGGGGGCCTATCAGCCCCAGCATTTT. This translates into CASSQGAYQPQHF. The full variable domain, its missing parts supplied by reference TRBV2 and TRBJ1-5, is EPEVTQTPSHQVTQMGQEVILRCVPISNHLYFYWYRQILGQKVEFLVSFYNNEISEKSEIFDDQFSVERPDGSNFTLKIRSTKLEDSAMYFCASSQGAYQPQHFGDGTRLSIL.